The 25 T cell receptor beta chains below all came from one sample that was sequenced in a study of OX40 agonist ivuxolimab in advanced cancers. Clones were sequenced by immunoSEQ multiplex PCR, and TCRdb holds only the in-frame ones, with some missing. The sample has about 80,000 clones, approximately 94% seen once. Sequenced here: CD4+ or CD8+ T cells sorted from blood, sampled in a trial of the OX40 agonist ivuxolimab. The receptors stem from an adult with an advanced solid tumor such as melanoma, head and neck, liver or kidney cancer.

The rearrangement joins TRBV11-1 to TRBJ1-5, with 11 bases that match TRBD1. Germline values: CDR1 SGHAT, CDR2 FQDESV (reference sequence). V lost 5 bases, J lost 7 bases, and 7 bases stayed unmatched. The CDR3 totals 15 residues. Here the CDR3 DNA reads TGTGCCAGCAGCCAAGGACAGGGGGCAGGGCAGCCCCAGCATTTT. Its translation is CASSQGQGAGQPQHF.

V gene TRBV6-4 combines with J gene TRBJ2-1; TRBD2 matches at 11 bases. CDR1 is MRHNA, CDR2 SNTAGT, per germline. V shed 7 bases, J shed 8 bases, and the junction held 7 bases outside the gene matches. The CDR3 sequence is 14 residues long. The DNA of the CDR3 is TGTGCCAGCAAAAGTAGCGGGAGGGCCCATGAGCAGTTCTTC. It codes for CASKSSGRAHEQFF.

J is TRBJ2-2 and V is TRBV5-1, with D perhaps matching TRBD1 (5 bases). The CDR3 runs 16 residues. V was pared by 4 bases and J by 0 bases, with 13 bases between. Germline CDR1 is SGHRS and CDR2 is YFSETQ. In DNA form, the CDR3 reads TGCGCCAGCAGCACTCGGACACAAACGAACACCGGGGAGCTGTTTTTT. Protein product: CASSTRTQTNTGELFF. Supplemented by reference TRBV5-1 and TRBJ2-2, the full variable domain reads KAGVTQTPRYLIKTRGQQVTLSCSPISGHRSVSWYQQTPGQGLQFLFEYFSETQRNKGNFPGRFSGRQFSNSRSEMNVSTLELGDSALYLCASSTRTQTNTGELFFGEGSRLTVL.

This clone was seen a single time. The chain couples TRBV11-3 to TRBJ2-3; 7 bases are a match to TRBD2. The ends lost 0 bases at V and 5 bases at J; junction bases unmatched: 5. Germline loops: CDR1 SGHNT, CDR2 YENEEA. CDR3 size: 15 residues. The CDR3 sequence is CASSLEGRAIDTQYF. In DNA form, the CDR3 reads TGTGCCAGCAGCTTAGAAGGGAGGGCTATAGATACGCAGTATTTT.

This rearrangement joins TRBV9 to TRBJ1-5; D is ambiguous. The CDR3 spans 16 residues. Germline V gene sequence: CDR1 SGDLS, CDR2 YYNGEE. Trimming removed 1 base from V and 0 bases from J, with 11 bases in between. The DNA of the CDR3 is TGTGCCAGCAGCGTAAGTTTCGGCTATAGCAATCAGCCCCAGCATTTT. This encodes CASSVSFGYSNQPQHF.

The chain joins TRBV18 to TRBJ2-1; D may match TRBD1 or TRBD2 (6 bases each). V was cut by 3 bases and J by 6 bases, with 18 bases left in between. Germline CDR1 is KGHSH and CDR2 is LQKENI. This CDR3 is built from 16 residues. CDR3 region: CASSPPDSREFNEQFF. In DNA, the CDR3 is TGTGCCAGCTCACCCCCGGACAGCCGGGAGTTCAATGAGCAGTTCTTC. The whole variable domain, remainder taken from reference TRBV18 and TRBJ2-1, is NAGVMQNPRHLVRRRGQEARLRCSPMKGHSHVYWYRQLPEEGLKFMVYLQKENIIDESGMPKERFSAEFPKEGPSILRIQQVVRGDSAAYFCASSPPDSREFNEQFFGPGTRLTVL.

V gene TRBV5-4 combines with J gene TRBJ2-3; D is possibly TRBD1 or TRBD2 (5 bases each). The CDR3 sequence is 15 residues long. V was clipped by 1 base and J by 5 bases, with 14 bases between them. Germline lookup yields CDR1 SGHNT and CDR2 YYREEE (reference sequence). CDR3 loop: CASSLRPGDRDTQYF. DNA for the CDR3: TGTGCCAGCAGCTTGAGGCCTGGGGACCGAGATACGCAGTATTTT.

The J gene is TRBJ1-5, the V gene TRBV6-1; 7 bases fit TRBD1. This CDR3 has 15 residues. V shed 0 bases and J 6 bases; nucleotides not matched to a gene: 5. The germline CDR1 and CDR2 sequences are MNHNS and SASEGT. CDR3 protein: CASSEAGGRFQPQHF. CDR3 DNA sequence: TGTGCCAGCAGTGAAGCAGGGGGCCGCTTTCAGCCCCAGCATTTT.

The V gene is TRBV21-1, the J gene TRBJ1-5; the table's D call of TRBD1 was not tested on the DNA. TRBV21-1 is deemed a pseudogene. CDR3 length equals 13 residues. CDR3 region: CASRAGHDQPQHF. CDR3 nucleotide sequence: TGTGCCAGCAGGGCAGGGCACGATCAGCCCCAGCATTTT.

This sequence joins TRBV7-8 and TRBJ2-7; 8 bases are shared with TRBD1. J was trimmed by 13 bases and V by 5 bases; bases with no gene match: 13. The CDR3 is made up of 13 amino acids. Germline CDR1 reads SGHVS; CDR2 reads FQNEAQ. The CDR3 loop reads CASSVLRTGLPYF. The CDR3 DNA reads as TGTGCCAGCAGCGTTCTCCGGACAGGGCTCCCTTACTTC.

The CDR3 loop is CASSFPLGPQHF. In DNA, the CDR3 is TGTGCCAGCAGTTTCCCCCTGGGGCCCCAGCATTTT. The chain combines TRBV28 with TRBJ1-5; D uncertain. The CDR3 loop spans 12 amino acids. V was clipped by 3 bases and J by 9 bases, with 9 bases between them. Germline CDR1 and CDR2: MDHEN and SYDVKM. The whole variable domain, filled in from reference TRBV28 and TRBJ1-5, reads DVKVTQSSRYLVKRTGEKVFLECVQDMDHENMFWYRQDPGLGLRLIYFSYDVKMKEKGDIPEGYSVSREKKERFSLILESASTNQTSMYLCASSFPLGPQHFGDGTRLSIL.

CDR3 loop: CASQPTSSSYEQYF. In nucleotides, the CDR3 is TGCGCCAGTCAGCCGACTAGCAGTTCCTACGAGCAGTACTTC. The rearrangement links TRBV4-1 to TRBJ2-7, with TRBD2 identical over 7 bases. Germline values: CDR1 MGHRA, CDR2 YSYEKL. The CDR3 totals 14 residues. V shed 9 bases and J 1 base; nucleotides not matched to a gene: 9.

The chain employs TRBV29-1 and TRBJ2-6; no firm D call. V lost 4 bases to trimming and J lost 4 bases, with 20 bases between them. The CDR3 is 17 amino acids. Germline V gene sequence: CDR1 SQVTM, CDR2 ANQGSEA. CDR3 residues: CSVVAEFGLSGANVLTF. The CDR3 bases are TGCAGCGTTGTTGCGGAATTTGGGCTCTCCGGGGCCAACGTCCTGACTTTC.

The chain uses TRBV11-2 and TRBJ1-1; D remains ambiguous. CDR1 is SGHAT, CDR2 FQNNGV, per germline. The CDR3 contains 11 residues. V lost 1 base and J lost 8, with 5 bases in between. This chain's CDR3 is CASSLAREAFF. The DNA for the CDR3 is TGTGCCAGCAGCTTAGCCCGCGAAGCTTTCTTT.

In DNA form, the CDR3 reads TGTGCCAGCAGCCCCCATGCGAGTGAGCAGTTCTTC. It specifies CASSPHASEQFF. The gene calls are TRBV11-2 and TRBJ2-1; D call uncertain. CDR1 and CDR2 (germline): SGHAT, FQNNGV. This CDR3 has 12 residues. Trimming left V 5 bases short and J 9 bases short, with 11 bases between.

The chain has TRBV7-2 and TRBJ1-2; perhaps TRBD1 as D (5 bases). Trimming cost V 1 base and J 1 base, with 10 bases left between them. CDR3 length: 15 residues. Germline CDR1 reads SGHTA; CDR2 reads FQGNSA. CDR3 amino acids: CASSLGQLSNYGYTF. DNA for the CDR3: TGTGCCAGCAGCTTAGGACAGTTGAGTAACTATGGCTACACCTTC.

The chain is built from TRBV19 and TRBJ1-2, with 10 nucleotides matching TRBD1. The junction had 9 bases not matched to a gene; V was cut back by 5 bases and J by 3 bases. Germline V lookup: CDR1 LNHDA, CDR2 SQIVND (reference sequence). This CDR3 region has 16 residues. The CDR3, as DNA: TGTGCCAGTAGTGAGATGACAGGGGGCGCTCACTATGGCTACACCTTC. It encodes CASSEMTGGAHYGYTF.

This chain joins TRBV6-1 and TRBJ1-5, with D perhaps TRBD1 (6 bases). Germline V CDR1 and CDR2: MNHNS, SASEGT. CDR3 length equals 14 residues. V lost 5 bases to trimming and J lost 0 bases, with 8 bases between them. In DNA, the CDR3 is TGTGCCAGCAGTACAGGGACTAGCAATCAGCCCCAGCATTTT. The encoded protein is CASSTGTSNQPQHF.

This sequence joins TRBV7-3 and TRBJ2-1, with D maybe TRBD2 (5 bases). Germline values: CDR1 SGHTA, CDR2 FQGTGA. Trimming removed 6 bases from V and 4 bases from J, with 19 bases in between. This CDR3 region has 16 residues. The CDR3 DNA sequence: TGTGCCAGCAGTCCCGGACTGAATAAAGCGTACAATGAGCAGTTCTTC. This encodes CASSPGLNKAYNEQFF.

V and J are TRBV2 and TRBJ2-1, with D maybe TRBD2 (6 bases). The CDR3 loop spans 12 amino acids. Trimming took off 7 bases at V and 6 bases at J, with 10 bases between the two ends. The germline gives CDR1 SNHLY, CDR2 FYNNEI. The CDR3 nucleotides read TGTGCCAGCATAGCGGACGGCAATGAGCAGTTCTTC. Translated, it gives CASIADGNEQFF.

Details on this clone: One end of the junction does not line up with germline, which may come from a read error. The chain uses TRBV7-7 and TRBJ2-3; 8 bases align to TRBD2. Germline lookup yields CDR1 SSHAT and CDR2 FNYEAQ (reference sequence). The CDR3 loop spans 16 amino acids. CDR3 residues: CASSQQAGVGTDTQYF. The CDR3 DNA reads TGTGCTAGCAGTCAGCAAGCGGGAGTTGGCACAGATACGCAGTATTTT.

The genes are TRBV5-1 and TRBJ2-7; perhaps TRBD1 as D (6 bases). Trimming pared 3 bases from V and 3 bases from J, leaving 13 bases between. Looked up from germline, CDR1 is SGHRS and CDR2 is YFSETQ. The CDR3 has 14 residues. The CDR3 DNA sequence: TGCGCCAGCAGCTCGACAGGAAACCACTACGAGCAGTACTTC. This codes for CASSSTGNHYEQYF.

This clone appeared once. The chain employs TRBV19 and TRBJ1-4; D is undetermined. Germline CDR1 and CDR2: LNHDA and SQIVND (reference sequence). Trimming removed 3 bases from V and 0 bases from J, with 5 bases in between. CDR3 length equals 14 residues. As DNA, the CDR3 is TGTGCCAGTAGTATGGGTGCAACTAATGAAAAACTGTTTTTT. This codes for CASSMGATNEKLFF.

The chain recombines TRBV7-3 with TRBJ2-7, with a possible D match to TRBD2 (6 bases). CDR1 is SGHTA, CDR2 FQGTGA, per germline. V gave up 1 base and J gave up 0 bases, with 10 bases separating them. The CDR3 consists of 15 residues. The CDR3 reads CASSLMGLSSYEQYF. The CDR3 nucleotides are TGTGCCAGCAGCTTAATGGGACTCTCCTCCTACGAGCAGTACTTC.

CDR3 sequence (DNA): TGCGCCAGCAGCTTAACCAGGGACTCGGGAGGCACAGATACGCAGTATTTT. It is translated as CASSLTRDSGGTDTQYF. The gene calls are TRBV5-1 and TRBJ2-3, with D tentatively TRBD2 (6 bases). Trimming took 2 bases from V and 1 from J, leaving 17 bases between them. The CDR3 runs 17 residues. In germline, CDR1 is SGHRS, CDR2 YFSETQ.